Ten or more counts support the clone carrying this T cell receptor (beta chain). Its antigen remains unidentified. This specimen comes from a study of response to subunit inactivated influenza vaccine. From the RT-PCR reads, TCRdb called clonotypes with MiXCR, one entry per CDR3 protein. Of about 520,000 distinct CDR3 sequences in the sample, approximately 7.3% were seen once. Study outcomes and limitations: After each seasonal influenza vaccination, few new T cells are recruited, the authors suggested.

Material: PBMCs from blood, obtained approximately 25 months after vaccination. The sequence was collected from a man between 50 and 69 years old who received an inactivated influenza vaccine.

Here the CDR3 DNA reads TGTGCCAGCAGTTTAGCGTCGTGGACTGAAGCTTTCTTT. This sequence encodes CASSLASWTEAFF. The V gene is TRBV12-3 or TRBV12-4, the J gene TRBJ1-1; no firm D call. There are 13 residues in the CDR3. Trimming took off 0 bases at V and 5 bases at J, with 7 bases between the two ends.